This T cell receptor beta chain emerged from a study of T-cell reconstitution after alpha-beta-depleted transplantation in children. This clonotype was detected a few times. The authors prepared the TCRbeta library with unique molecular identifiers. Each CDR3 protein is one row after TCRdb ran MiXCR on the PCR reads. The table has roughly 300,000 distinct CDR3 sequences, about a tenth seen once. The clonotype originates from a human donor who donated a stem cell graft to a child with acute lymphoblastic leukemia. Specimen: PBMCs from the stem cell graft donor, collected from the stem cell graft.

The CDR3 bases are TGTGCCAGCAGCTTAGACCCGTCTTCTTGGAGGTTCTTC. Encoded protein: CASSLDPSSWRFF. The chain combines TRBV11-2 with TRBJ2-1; D is undetermined. The CDR3 loop spans 13 amino acids. The germline V gene encodes CDR1 SGHAT and CDR2 FQNNGV. Trimming cost V 0 bases and J 15 bases, with 15 bases left between them.